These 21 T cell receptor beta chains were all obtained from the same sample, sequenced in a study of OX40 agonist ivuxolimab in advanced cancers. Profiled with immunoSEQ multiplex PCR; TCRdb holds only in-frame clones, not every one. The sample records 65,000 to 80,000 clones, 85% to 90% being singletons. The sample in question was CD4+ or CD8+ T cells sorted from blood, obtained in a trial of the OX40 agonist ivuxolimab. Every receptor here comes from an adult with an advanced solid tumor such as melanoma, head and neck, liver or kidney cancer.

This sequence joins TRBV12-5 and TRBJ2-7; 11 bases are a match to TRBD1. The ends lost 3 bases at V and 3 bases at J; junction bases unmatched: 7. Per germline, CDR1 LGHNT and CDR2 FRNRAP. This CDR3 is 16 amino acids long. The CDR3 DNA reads TGTGCTAGTGGTTTCACTACCGGGACAGGGGGCTACGAGCAGTACTTC. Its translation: CASGFTTGTGGYEQYF.

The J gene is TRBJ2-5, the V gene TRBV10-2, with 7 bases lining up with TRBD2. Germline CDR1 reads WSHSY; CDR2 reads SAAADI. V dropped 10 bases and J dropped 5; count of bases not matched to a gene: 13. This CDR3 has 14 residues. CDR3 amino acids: CATREGGALETQYF. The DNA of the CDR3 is TGCGCCACCCGTGAGGGAGGGGCTTTGGAGACCCAGTACTTC.

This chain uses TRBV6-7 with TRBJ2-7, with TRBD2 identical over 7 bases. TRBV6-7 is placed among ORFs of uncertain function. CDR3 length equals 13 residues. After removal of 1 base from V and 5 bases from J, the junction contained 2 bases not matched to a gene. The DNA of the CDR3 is TGTGCCAGCAGTTACTGGGAGGGCCACGAGCAGTACTTC. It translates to CASSYWEGHEQYF.

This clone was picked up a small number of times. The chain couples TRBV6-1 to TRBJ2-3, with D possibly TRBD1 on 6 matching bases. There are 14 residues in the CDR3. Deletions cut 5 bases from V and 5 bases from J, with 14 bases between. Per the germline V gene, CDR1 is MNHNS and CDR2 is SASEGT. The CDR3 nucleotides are TGTGCCAGCAGTCGGAGGACAGCCGAAGATACGCAGTATTTT. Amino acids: CASSRRTAEDTQYF.

The CDR3 is CASSPHGRQQQYF. The CDR3 nucleotides are TGTGCCAGCAGTCCTCATGGACGACAGCAGCAGTACTTC. This chain uses TRBV6-4 with TRBJ2-7; weak D call: TRBD1 (5 bases). The CDR3 loop spans 13 amino acids. The V end lost 5 bases, the J end lost 8 bases, and 16 bases lay between the germline ends. In germline, CDR1 is MRHNA, CDR2 SNTAGT.

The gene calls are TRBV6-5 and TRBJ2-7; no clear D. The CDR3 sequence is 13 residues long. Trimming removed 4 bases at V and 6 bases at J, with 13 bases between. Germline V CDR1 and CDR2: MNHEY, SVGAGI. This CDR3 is CASSFLLVSEQYF. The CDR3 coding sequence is TGTGCCAGCAGTTTCCTTCTAGTATCCGAGCAGTACTTC.

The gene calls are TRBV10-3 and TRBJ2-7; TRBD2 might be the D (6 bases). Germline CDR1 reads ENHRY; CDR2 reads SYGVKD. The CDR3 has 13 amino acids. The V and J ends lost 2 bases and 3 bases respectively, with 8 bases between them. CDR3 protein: CAISERGGYEQYF. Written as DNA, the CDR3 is TGTGCCATCAGTGAGCGGGGAGGCTACGAGCAGTACTTC.

CDR3 bases: TGTGCCAGCAGGACAATCCGGGACAGCCCCTACGAGCAGTACTTC. Translated, it gives CASRTIRDSPYEQYF. The V and J genes are TRBV11-2 and TRBJ2-7; TRBD1 matches 7 bases. The trim removed 6 bases at V and 2 bases at J, leaving 10 bases unmatched. CDR1 and CDR2 (germline): SGHAT, FQNNGV. The CDR3 is 15 amino acids.

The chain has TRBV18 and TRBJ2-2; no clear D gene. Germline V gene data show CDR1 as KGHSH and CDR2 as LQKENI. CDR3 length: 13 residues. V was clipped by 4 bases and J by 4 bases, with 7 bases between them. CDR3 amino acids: CASSLQSTGELFF. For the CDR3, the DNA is TGTGCCAGCTCACTACAAAGCACCGGGGAGCTGTTTTTT.

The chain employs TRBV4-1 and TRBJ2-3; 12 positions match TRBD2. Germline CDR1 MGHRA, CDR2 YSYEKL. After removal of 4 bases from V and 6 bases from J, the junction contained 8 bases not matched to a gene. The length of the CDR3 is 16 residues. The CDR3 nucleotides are TGCGCCAGCAGCCGCGGACTAGCGGGAAGTGGGGATACGCAGTATTTT. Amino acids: CASSRGLAGSGDTQYF.

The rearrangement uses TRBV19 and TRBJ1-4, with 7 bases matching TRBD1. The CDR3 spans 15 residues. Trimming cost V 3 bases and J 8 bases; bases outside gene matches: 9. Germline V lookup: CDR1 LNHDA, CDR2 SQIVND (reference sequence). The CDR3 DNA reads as TGTGCCAGTAGTATGAACCAGGGGGTGGTGGAAAAACTGTTTTTT. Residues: CASSMNQGVVEKLFF.

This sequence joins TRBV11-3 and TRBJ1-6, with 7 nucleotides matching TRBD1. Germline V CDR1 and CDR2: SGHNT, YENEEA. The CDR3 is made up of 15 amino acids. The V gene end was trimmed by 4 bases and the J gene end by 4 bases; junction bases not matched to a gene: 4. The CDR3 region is CASSSYRGYNSPLHF. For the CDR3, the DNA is TGTGCCAGCAGCTCATACAGGGGTTATAATTCACCCCTCCACTTT.

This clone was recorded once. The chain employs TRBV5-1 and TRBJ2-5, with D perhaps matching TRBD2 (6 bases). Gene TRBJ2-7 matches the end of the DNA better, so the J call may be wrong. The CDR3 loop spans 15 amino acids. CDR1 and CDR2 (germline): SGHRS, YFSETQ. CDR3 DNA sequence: TGCGCCAGCAGCAGAGCGGGCCCCGGCCCATACGAGCAGTACTTC. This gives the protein CASSRAGPGPYEQYF.

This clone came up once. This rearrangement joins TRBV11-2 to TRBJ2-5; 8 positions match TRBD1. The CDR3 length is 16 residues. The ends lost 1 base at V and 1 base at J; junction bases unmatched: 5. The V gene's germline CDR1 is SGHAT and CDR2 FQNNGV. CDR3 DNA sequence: TGTGCCAGCAGCTTAGGGTTCACAGGGGGCCAAGAGACCCAGTACTTC. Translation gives CASSLGFTGGQETQYF.

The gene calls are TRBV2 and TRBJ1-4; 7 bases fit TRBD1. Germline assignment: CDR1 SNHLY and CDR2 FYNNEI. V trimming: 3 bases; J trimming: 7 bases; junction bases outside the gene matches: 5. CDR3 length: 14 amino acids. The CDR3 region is CASSEGQLTEKLFF. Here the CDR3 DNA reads TGTGCCAGCAGTGAGGGACAGCTAACTGAAAAACTGTTTTTT.

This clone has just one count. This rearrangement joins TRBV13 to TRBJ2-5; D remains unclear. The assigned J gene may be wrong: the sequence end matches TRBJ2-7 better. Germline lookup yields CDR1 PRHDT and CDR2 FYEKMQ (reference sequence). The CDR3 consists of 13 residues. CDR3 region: CASSLGLGDEQYF. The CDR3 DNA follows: TGTGCCAGCAGCTTAGGCCTCGGTGACGAGCAGTACTTC.

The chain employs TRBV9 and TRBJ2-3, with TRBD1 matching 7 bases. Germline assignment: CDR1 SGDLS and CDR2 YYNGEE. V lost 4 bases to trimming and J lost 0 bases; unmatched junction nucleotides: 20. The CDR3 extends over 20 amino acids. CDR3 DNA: TGTGCCAGCAGCTCGCGACAGGGCTTTAAGGCTAGCCCTAGCACAGATACGCAGTATTTT. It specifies CASSSRQGFKASPSTDTQYF.

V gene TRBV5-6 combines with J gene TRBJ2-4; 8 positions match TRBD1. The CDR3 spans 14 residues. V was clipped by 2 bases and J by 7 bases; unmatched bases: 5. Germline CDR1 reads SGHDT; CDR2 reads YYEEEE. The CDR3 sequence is CASSFQGAENIQYF. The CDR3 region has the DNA TGTGCCAGCAGCTTCCAGGGGGCCGAGAACATTCAGTACTTC.

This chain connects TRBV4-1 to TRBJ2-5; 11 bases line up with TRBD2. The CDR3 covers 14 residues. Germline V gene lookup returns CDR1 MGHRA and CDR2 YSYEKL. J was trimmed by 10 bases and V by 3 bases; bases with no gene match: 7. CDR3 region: CASSHGVAGGGQYF. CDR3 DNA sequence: TGCGCCAGCAGCCACGGCGTAGCGGGAGGGGGCCAGTACTTC.

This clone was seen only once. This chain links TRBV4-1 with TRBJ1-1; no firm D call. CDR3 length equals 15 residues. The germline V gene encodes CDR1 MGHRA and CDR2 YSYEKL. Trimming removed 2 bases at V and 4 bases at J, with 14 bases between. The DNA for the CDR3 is TGCGCCAGCAGCCAATTTCAGAGTGGCGTCACTGAAGCTTTCTTT. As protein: CASSQFQSGVTEAFF.

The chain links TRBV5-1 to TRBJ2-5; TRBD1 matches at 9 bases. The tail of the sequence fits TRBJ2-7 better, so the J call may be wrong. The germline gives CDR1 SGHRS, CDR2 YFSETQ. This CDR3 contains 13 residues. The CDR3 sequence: CASRSGTGNEQYF. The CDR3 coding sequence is TGCGCCAGCCGCTCCGGGACAGGGAACGAGCAGTACTTC.